Listed here are 18 T cell receptor beta chains from one sample, sequenced in a study of blood T cell repertoires in COVID-19. Method: immunoSEQ multiplex PCR; TCRdb's copy keeps in-frame clones and lacks some. The sample shows about 370,000 clones, just under 90% of them seen only once. Sequencing input: PBMCs or T cells enriched from blood (not recorded which). The receptor set was obtained from a woman aged 30 to 39 who had recovered from COVID-19.

The chain employs TRBV5-1 and TRBJ1-4; TRBD1 aligns across 8 bases. The V gene end was trimmed by 4 bases and the J gene end by 6 bases; junction bases not matched to a gene: 5. This CDR3 is 14 amino acids long. Germline V lookup: CDR1 SGHRS, CDR2 YFSETQ. The CDR3 spells CASSPGQEYEKLFF. In DNA, the CDR3 is TGCGCCAGCAGCCCGGGACAGGAATATGAAAAACTGTTTTTT.

The rearrangement uses TRBV6-5 and TRBJ1-3; unclear D gene. Germline lookup yields CDR1 MNHEY and CDR2 SVGAGI. The CDR3 has 16 amino acids. Trimming stripped 0 bases from V and 2 bases from J, with 11 bases between. The CDR3 sequence: CASSYSTLKPGNTIYF. The CDR3 nucleotides are TGTGCCAGCAGTTACTCGACTCTCAAACCTGGAAACACCATATATTTT.

This clone was seen a few times. The V call is TRBV9, the J call TRBJ1-6, with a weak D call TRBD1 (6 bases). The CDR3 covers 14 residues. The germline V gene encodes CDR1 SGDLS and CDR2 YYNGEE. The germline V and J ends were trimmed by 6 bases and 7 bases, with 14 bases remaining between them. CDR3: CASNPTGINSPLHF. Written as DNA, the CDR3 is TGTGCCAGCAACCCCACAGGGATCAATTCACCCCTCCACTTT.

The chain is built from TRBV11-1 and TRBJ2-1; 10 bases are a match to TRBD2. With 4 bases clipped from V and 2 bases from J, the junction kept 5 bases outside the gene matches. The CDR3 has 16 residues. Germline lookup yields CDR1 SGHAT and CDR2 FQDESV (reference sequence). The CDR3 DNA reads as TGTGCCAGCAGCTCAATAGCGGGGGGACCCTACAATGAGCAGTTCTTC. The encoded protein is CASSSIAGGPYNEQFF.

The chain carries TRBV13 and TRBJ1-1; 9 nucleotides match TRBD1. Trimming removed 4 bases from V and 7 bases from J; junction bases left unmatched: 4. This CDR3 is 13 amino acids long. Per germline, CDR1 PRHDT and CDR2 FYEKMQ (reference sequence). CDR3 nucleotide sequence: TGTGCCAGCAGCTCCACAGGGGGCTTTGAAGCTTTCTTT. Its translation: CASSSTGGFEAFF.

The chain combines TRBV28 with TRBJ2-1, with D uncertain. With 2 bases removed from V and 1 base from J, the gap between germline ends came to 6 bases. This CDR3 is 14 amino acids long. From germline, CDR1 is MDHEN and CDR2 SYDVKM. The DNA for the CDR3 is TGTGCCAGCAGTTTAGGAGCTTCCTACAATGAGCAGTTCTTC. Residues: CASSLGASYNEQFF.

V and J are TRBV15 and TRBJ1-6; D possibly corresponds to TRBD1 (6 bases). Germline V gene data show CDR1 as LNHNV and CDR2 as YYDKDF (reference sequence). The V gene lost 7 bases and the J gene lost 8 bases, with 15 bases spanning the gap. The CDR3 is 14 residues long. CDR3 nucleotide sequence: TGTGCCACCAACTTAGGGGGAACAGATTCACCCCTCCACTTT. It encodes CATNLGGTDSPLHF.

This clone was picked up a small number of times. The germline gene is not matched at one end of the junction; a read error may be the cause. The chain is built from TRBV6-2 or TRBV6-3 and TRBJ2-7, with 7 bases fitting TRBD2. Germline lookup yields CDR1 MNHEY and CDR2 SVGEGT. The CDR3 is made up of 14 amino acids. The CDR3 reads CASSDRDYTYGQYF. The DNA of the CDR3 is TGTGCCAGCAGCGACCGGGACTATACCTACGGGCAGTACTTC.

The chain uses TRBV7-5 and TRBJ2-7; the D call of TRBD1 is as the table states it, not checked on the DNA. TRBV7-5 is termed a pseudogene. This CDR3 region has 14 residues. CDR3 sequence (DNA): TGTGCCAGAAGCTTAGGGGGGCTAAAATACGAGCAGTACTTC. This encodes CARSLGGLKYEQYF.

This chain joins TRBV5-1 and TRBJ2-6, with D hard to call. Deletions cut 4 bases from V and 0 bases from J, with 11 bases between. This CDR3 has 16 residues. Germline values: CDR1 SGHRS, CDR2 YFSETQ. The CDR3 coding sequence is TGCGCCAGCAGCCTAGGCCAGTACTCTGGGGCCAACGTCCTGACTTTC. Its translation is CASSLGQYSGANVLTF.

The chain links TRBV7-3 to TRBJ2-5, with 7 bases that match TRBD2. This CDR3 has 13 residues. The germline V gene encodes CDR1 SGHTA and CDR2 FQGTGA. V lost 2 bases, J lost 4 bases, and 1 base stayed unmatched. In DNA, the CDR3 is TGTGCCAGCAGCTTAGGCGGGGGAGAGACCCAGTACTTC. It encodes CASSLGGGETQYF. Looking up the rest from reference TRBV7-3 and TRBJ2-5 gives the full variable domain: GAGVSQTPSNKVTEKGKYVELRCDPISGHTALYWYRQSLGQGPEFLIYFQGTGAADDSGLPNDRFFAVRPEGSVSTLKIQRTERGDSAVYLCASSLGGGETQYFGPGTRLLVL.

The chain combines TRBV11-1 with TRBJ1-2; unclear D gene. V lost 5 bases and J 5 bases, leaving 12 bases between the germline ends. Germline V gene data show CDR1 as SGHAT and CDR2 as FQDESV (reference sequence). The CDR3 is 13 amino acids. The CDR3 here is CASSPLERYGYTF. Here the CDR3 DNA reads TGTGCCAGCAGCCCGCTGGAGCGGTATGGCTACACCTTC.

The chain combines TRBV5-1 with TRBJ1-1; D is perhaps TRBD1 (5 bases). V was pared by 1 base and J by 5 bases, with 15 bases between. CDR3 length: 15 amino acids. Germline loops: CDR1 SGHRS, CDR2 YFSETQ. The CDR3 sequence is CASSLQSRASTEAFF. The CDR3 coding sequence is TGCGCCAGCAGCTTGCAAAGCAGGGCCAGTACTGAAGCTTTCTTT.

The J gene is TRBJ2-1, the V gene TRBV3-1 (or the pseudogene TRBV3-2); D is unclear. The V and J ends lost 4 bases and 10 bases respectively, with 8 bases between them. Germline V CDR1 and CDR2: LGHDT, YNNKEL (reference sequence). The CDR3 spans 11 residues. The CDR3 DNA reads as TGTGCCAGCAGCCGGGCACAGGAGCAGTTCTTC. It is translated as CASSRAQEQFF.

The CDR3 loop is CAISGGTTGSREKLFF. The CDR3 DNA reads TGTGCCATCAGCGGTGGAACTACAGGGAGTAGGGAAAAACTGTTTTTT. V gene TRBV10-3 combines with J gene TRBJ1-4; D possibly corresponds to TRBD1 (6 bases). The germline V gene encodes CDR1 ENHRY and CDR2 SYGVKD. Trimming removed 6 bases from V and 8 bases from J, with 22 bases in between. The CDR3 has 16 residues.

The chain carries TRBV28 and TRBJ1-4; no reliable D call. This CDR3 comprises 13 residues. Deletions cut 8 bases from V and 7 bases from J, with 14 bases between. Germline-derived CDR1 and CDR2 are MDHEN and SYDVKM. This CDR3 reads CASVGRVSEKLFF. CDR3 nucleotide sequence: TGTGCCAGCGTCGGGAGGGTTTCTGAAAAACTGTTTTTT.

This clone occurred once. CDR3 loop: CASSSHPRWGQGAFF. CDR3 nucleotide sequence: TGTGCCAGCAGCTCCCACCCCAGGTGGGGACAGGGAGCTTTCTTT. The chain uses TRBV7-2 and TRBJ1-1, with TRBD1 matching over 9 bases. Germline values: CDR1 SGHTA, CDR2 FQGNSA. This CDR3 has 15 residues. Unmatched junction bases numbered 13, after V lost 4 bases and J lost 10 bases.

The chain combines TRBV5-1 with TRBJ1-6; no clear D gene. The germline CDR1 and CDR2 sequences are SGHRS and YFSETQ. The CDR3 runs to 19 residues. V shed 0 bases and J shed 0 bases, with 16 bases lying between them. CDR3 nucleotides: TGCGCCAGCAGCTTGGGTCATTTGACGGGGAGCTCCTATAATTCACCCCTCCACTTT. It is translated as CASSLGHLTGSSYNSPLHF.